This passage covers 11 T cell receptor beta chains from one sample sequenced in a study of cytomegalovirus exposure and HLA in healthy donors. With 60 Vbeta and 13 Jbeta primers, the PCR was carried out. The repertoire was sequenced with immunoSEQ multiplex PCR; TCRdb's copy has only in-frame clones and lacks some. The repertoire holds 150,000 to 200,000 clones, around 82% seen once, with around 0.26% in the top ten. Sequencing input: PBMCs. The receptors originated from a boy younger than 18 in good health and CMV-seronegative.

The chain uses TRBV18 and TRBJ1-5, with no clear D. The ends were cut back, 3 bases at V and 0 bases at J, with 9 bases in the middle. Germline V gene sequence: CDR1 KGHSH, CDR2 LQKENI. This CDR3 is built from 15 residues. The CDR3 DNA follows: TGTGCCAGCTCACCCGGCGGAGGTAGCAATCAGCCCCAGCATTTT. It is translated as CASSPGGGSNQPQHF.

J is TRBJ1-3 and V is TRBV6-1, with 7 bases lining up with TRBD1. The CDR3 has 15 amino acids. In germline, CDR1 is MNHNS, CDR2 SASEGT. V shed 5 bases, J shed 7 bases, and the junction held 11 bases outside the gene matches. For the CDR3, the DNA is TGTGCCAGCAGTCCCCAGACAGGGTTATCGAACACCATATATTTT. It is translated as CASSPQTGLSNTIYF.

The CDR3 nucleotides read TGTGCCAGCAGTGAATGGGGGGTAGGCGGGACAGATACGCAGTATTTT. Translated, it gives CASSEWGVGGTDTQYF. The genes are TRBV2 and TRBJ2-3; tentatively, D is TRBD2 (6 bases). Deletions cut 2 bases from V and 3 bases from J, with 15 bases between. The CDR3 totals 16 residues. The germline CDR1 and CDR2 sequences are SNHLY and FYNNEI.

The chain links TRBV2 to TRBJ1-1; D ambiguous. The CDR3 sequence is 14 residues long. V shed 5 bases and J shed 0 bases, with 10 bases lying between them. The germline V gene encodes CDR1 SNHLY and CDR2 FYNNEI. The CDR3: CASSPTGLNTEAFF. The DNA of the CDR3 is TGTGCCAGCAGTCCCACGGGTTTGAACACTGAAGCTTTCTTT.

The chain combines TRBV6-4 with TRBJ2-2; the match to TRBD2 covers 12 bases. The germline gives CDR1 MRHNA, CDR2 SNTAGT. CDR3 length: 15 amino acids. The ends lost 5 bases at V and 3 bases at J; junction bases unmatched: 1. Written as DNA, the CDR3 is TGTGCCAGCAGTAGACTAGCGGGAGACACCGGGGAGCTGTTTTTT. Translation: CASSRLAGDTGELFF.

CDR3 bases: TGTGCCAGCAGCTCCACCGGGACAGGGTATTCACCCCTCCACTTT. Translated, it gives CASSSTGTGYSPLHF. The chain carries TRBV7-8 and TRBJ1-6; 9 bases align to TRBD1. From germline, CDR1 is SGHVS and CDR2 FQNEAQ. This CDR3 is 15 amino acids long. J gave up 8 bases and V 4 bases, and 6 bases lay outside the gene matches.

The sample holds one count of this clone. This chain joins TRBV6-6 and TRBJ1-4, with 7 nucleotides matching TRBD1. Losses at the gene ends were 6 bases for V and 7 bases for J; bases not matched to a gene: 8. The CDR3 consists of 14 residues. Germline CDR1 reads MNHNY; CDR2 reads SVGAGI (reference sequence). CDR3 protein: CASRLRDSFEKLFF. The DNA for the CDR3 is TGTGCCAGCAGACTCCGGGACAGCTTTGAAAAACTGTTTTTT.

The chain uses TRBV11-1 and TRBJ1-2; weak D call: TRBD1 (5 bases). Trimming removed 5 bases at V and 4 bases at J, with 17 bases between. The CDR3 has 15 amino acids. The V gene's germline CDR1 is SGHAT and CDR2 FQDESV (reference sequence). In nucleotides, the CDR3 is TGTGCCAGCAGCCGTACTGACAGCGCGGCCTATGGCTACACCTTC. Its protein product is CASSRTDSAAYGYTF.

This clone was seen only once. V usage is TRBV2 and J usage is TRBJ2-7; maybe TRBD1 (6 bases). Trimming took off 2 bases at V and 5 bases at J, with 16 bases between the two ends. Germline-derived CDR1 and CDR2 are SNHLY and FYNNEI. The CDR3 loop spans 15 amino acids. CDR3 DNA: TGTGCCAGCAGTGAACTTATGGGGGCGCAGGACGAGCAGTACTTC. This sequence encodes CASSELMGAQDEQYF.

This clone was observed a single time. The chain joins TRBV7-8 to TRBJ1-2; D is undetermined. With 1 base removed from V and 8 bases from J, the gap between germline ends came to 8 bases. Germline V CDR1 and CDR2: SGHVS, FQNEAQ. The CDR3 is made up of 12 amino acids. In nucleotides, the CDR3 is TGTGCCAGCAGCTTAGGGGGAGACGGCTACACCTTC. It translates to CASSLGGDGYTF.

This CDR3 is CASSFGTSTDTQYF. The CDR3 bases are TGTGCCAGCAGTTTCGGGACTAGCACAGATACGCAGTATTTT. The chain is built from TRBV28 and TRBJ2-3, with a weak D call TRBD2 (6 bases). This CDR3 comprises 14 residues. Germline V CDR1 and CDR2: MDHEN, SYDVKM. The V end lost 3 bases, the J end lost 0 bases, and 7 bases lay between the germline ends.